This entry is about one T cell receptor beta chain. Its antigen remains unidentified. This entry is derived from a study of cytomegalovirus exposure and HLA in healthy donors. Broader study findings: In the approximately 120 validation repertoires, a later analysis found that first-cohort TCR clusters tended to co-occur.

The junction had 15 bases not matched to a gene; V was cut back by 3 bases and J by 4 bases. The germline V gene has CDR1 SGHVS and CDR2 FQNEAQ. This CDR3 contains 18 residues. The donors were part of the roughly 120-subject validation cohort, which stood apart from the roughly 640-subject first cohort. Produced via immunoSEQ multiplex PCR; TCRdb's table is partial and in-frame only. The top ten clones hold roughly 5% of a sample with tens of thousands of clones, 96% of them seen once. The TCR comes from a woman in her late teens or twenties in good health and CMV-seropositive. The V and J genes are TRBV7-8 and TRBJ1-2; 9 positions match TRBD1. The specimen was PBMCs. CDR3 in DNA: TGTGCCAGCAGCTTGACCGGGACAGGGAATCCGGCGGGCTATGGCTACACCTTC. Translation gives CASSLTGTGNPAGYGYTF.